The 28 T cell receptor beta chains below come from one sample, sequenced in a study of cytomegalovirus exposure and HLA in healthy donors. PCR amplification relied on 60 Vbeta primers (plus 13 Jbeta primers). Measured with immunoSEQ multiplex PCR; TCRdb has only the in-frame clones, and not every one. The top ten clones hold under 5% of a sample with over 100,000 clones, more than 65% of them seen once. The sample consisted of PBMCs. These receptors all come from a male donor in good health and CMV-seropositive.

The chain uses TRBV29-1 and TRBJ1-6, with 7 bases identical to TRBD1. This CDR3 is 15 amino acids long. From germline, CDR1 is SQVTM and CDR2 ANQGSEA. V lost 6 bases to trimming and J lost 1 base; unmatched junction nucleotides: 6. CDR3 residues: CSVATGESYNSPLHF. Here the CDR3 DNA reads TGCAGCGTCGCAACAGGGGAGTCCTATAATTCACCCCTCCACTTT.

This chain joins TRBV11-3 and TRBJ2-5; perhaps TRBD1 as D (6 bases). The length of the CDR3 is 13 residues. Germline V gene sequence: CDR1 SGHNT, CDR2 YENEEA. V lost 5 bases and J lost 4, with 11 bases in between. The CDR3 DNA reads TGTGCCAGCAGCCAGGGACACACAGAGACCCAGTACTTC. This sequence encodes CASSQGHTETQYF. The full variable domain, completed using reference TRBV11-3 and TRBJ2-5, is EAGVVQSPRYKIIEKKQPVAFWCNPISGHNTLYWYLQNLGQGPELLIRYENEEAVDDSQLPKDRFSAERLKGVDSTLKIQPAELGDSAVYLCASSQGHTETQYFGPGTRLLVL.

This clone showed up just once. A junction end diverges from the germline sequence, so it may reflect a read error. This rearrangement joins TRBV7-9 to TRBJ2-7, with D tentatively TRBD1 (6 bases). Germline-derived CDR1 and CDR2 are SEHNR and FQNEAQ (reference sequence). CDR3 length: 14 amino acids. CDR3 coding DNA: TGTTCCAGCAAATTCGAGGGACACTCCTACGAGCAGTACTTC. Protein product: CSSKFEGHSYEQYF.

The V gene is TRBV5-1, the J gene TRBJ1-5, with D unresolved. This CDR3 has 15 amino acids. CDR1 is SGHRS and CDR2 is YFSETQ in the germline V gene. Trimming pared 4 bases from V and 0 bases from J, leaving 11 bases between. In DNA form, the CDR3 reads TGCGCCAGCAGCCTGGGAGGGAATAGCAATCAGCCCCAGCATTTT. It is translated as CASSLGGNSNQPQHF. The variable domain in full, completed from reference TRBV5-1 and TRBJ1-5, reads KAGVTQTPRYLIKTRGQQVTLSCSPISGHRSVSWYQQTPGQGLQFLFEYFSETQRNKGNFPGRFSGRQFSNSRSEMNVSTLELGDSALYLCASSLGGNSNQPQHFGDGTRLSIL.

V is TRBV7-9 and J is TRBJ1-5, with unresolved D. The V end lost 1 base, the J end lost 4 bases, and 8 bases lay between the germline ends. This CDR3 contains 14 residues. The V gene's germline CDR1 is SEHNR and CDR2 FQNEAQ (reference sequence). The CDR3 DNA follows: TGTGCCAGCAGCTTAGGGGCAGTTAATCAGCCCCAGCATTTT. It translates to CASSLGAVNQPQHF.

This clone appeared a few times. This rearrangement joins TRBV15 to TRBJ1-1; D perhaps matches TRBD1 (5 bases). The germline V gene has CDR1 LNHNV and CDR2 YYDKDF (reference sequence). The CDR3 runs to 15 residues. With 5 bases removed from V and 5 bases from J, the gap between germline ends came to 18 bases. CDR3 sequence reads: CATSRGREGRTEAFF. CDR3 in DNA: TGTGCCACCAGCCGAGGACGGGAGGGGCGGACTGAAGCTTTCTTT.

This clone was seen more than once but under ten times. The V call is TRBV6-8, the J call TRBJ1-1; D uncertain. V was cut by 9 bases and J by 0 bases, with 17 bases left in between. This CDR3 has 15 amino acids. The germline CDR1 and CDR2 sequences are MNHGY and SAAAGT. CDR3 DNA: TGTGCCAGAAGTCTTGGGCAGGATCTGAACACTGAAGCTTTCTTT. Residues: CARSLGQDLNTEAFF.

CDR3 region: CASSPGRETGAPGELFF. The CDR3 DNA follows: TGTGCCAGCAGCCCTGGTCGGGAGACAGGGGCCCCCGGGGAGCTGTTTTTT. This chain joins TRBV7-2 and TRBJ2-2; 8 bases map to TRBD1. CDR3 length: 17 amino acids. CDR1 is SGHTA and CDR2 is FQGNSA in the germline V gene. The V and J ends lost 5 bases and 6 bases, in that order; junction bases with no gene match: 14.

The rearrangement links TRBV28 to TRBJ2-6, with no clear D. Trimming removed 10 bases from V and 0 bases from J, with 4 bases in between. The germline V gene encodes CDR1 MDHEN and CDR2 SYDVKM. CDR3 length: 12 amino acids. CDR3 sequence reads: CATRSGANVLTF. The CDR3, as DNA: TGTGCCACCCGCTCTGGGGCCAACGTCCTGACTTTC.

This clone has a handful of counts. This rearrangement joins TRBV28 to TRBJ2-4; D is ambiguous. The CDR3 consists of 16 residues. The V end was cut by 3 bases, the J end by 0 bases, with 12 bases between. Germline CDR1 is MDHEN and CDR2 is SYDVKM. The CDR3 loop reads CASSFAETLAKNIQYF. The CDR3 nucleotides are TGTGCCAGCAGTTTTGCGGAAACCCTAGCCAAAAACATTCAGTACTTC.

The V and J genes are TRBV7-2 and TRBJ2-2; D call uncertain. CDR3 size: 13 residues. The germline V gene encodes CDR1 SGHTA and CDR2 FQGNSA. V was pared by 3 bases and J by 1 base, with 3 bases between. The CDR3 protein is CASSFKNTGELFF. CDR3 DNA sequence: TGTGCCAGCAGCTTTAAGAACACCGGGGAGCTGTTTTTT.

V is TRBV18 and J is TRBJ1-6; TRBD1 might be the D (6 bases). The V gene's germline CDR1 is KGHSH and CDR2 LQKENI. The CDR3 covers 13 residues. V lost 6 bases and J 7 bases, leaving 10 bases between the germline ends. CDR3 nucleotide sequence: TGTGCCAGCTCGCAGGACAGAAATTCACCCCTCCACTTT. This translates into CASSQDRNSPLHF.

The DNA for the CDR3 is TGTGCCAGCAGCAACGGACAGCTGAGCACAGATACGCAGTATTTT. It translates to CASSNGQLSTDTQYF. V is TRBV5-8 and J is TRBJ2-3, with a possible D match to TRBD1 (6 bases). CDR3 length: 15 amino acids. Germline V gives CDR1 SGHTS, CDR2 YDEGEE. The germline V and J ends were trimmed by 4 bases and 0 bases, with 12 bases remaining between them.

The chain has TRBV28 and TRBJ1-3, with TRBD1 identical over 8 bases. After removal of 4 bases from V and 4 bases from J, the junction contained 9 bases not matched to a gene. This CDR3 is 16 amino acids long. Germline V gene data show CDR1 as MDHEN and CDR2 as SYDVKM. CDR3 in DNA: TGTGCCAGCAGTTCCCCCGGACAGGGCGAAGGAAACACCATATATTTT. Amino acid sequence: CASSSPGQGEGNTIYF.

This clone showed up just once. CDR3 DNA: TGTGCCAGCAGTTTATTAGCGATAGGACAGGGGACTTACGAGCAGTACTTC. This sequence encodes CASSLLAIGQGTYEQYF. The chain carries TRBV28 and TRBJ2-7, with 9 bases lining up with TRBD1. The germline CDR1 and CDR2 sequences are MDHEN and SYDVKM. This CDR3 is built from 17 residues. V was pared by 1 base and J by 4 bases, with 11 bases of the junction left unmatched.

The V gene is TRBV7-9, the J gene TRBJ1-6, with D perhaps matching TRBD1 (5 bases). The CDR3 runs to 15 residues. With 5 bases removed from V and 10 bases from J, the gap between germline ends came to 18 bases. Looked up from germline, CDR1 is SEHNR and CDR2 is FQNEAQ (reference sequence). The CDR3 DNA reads TGTGCCAGCAGCCCCCATTCGGCAGGGCAATCACCCCTCCACTTT. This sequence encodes CASSPHSAGQSPLHF.

The chain's CDR3 is CASSSFTLGTGIAKNIQYF. The DNA for the CDR3 is TGCGCCAGCAGTTCCTTCACCTTAGGGACAGGGATAGCCAAAAACATTCAGTACTTC. This rearrangement joins TRBV5-1 to TRBJ2-4; 9 bases are a match to TRBD1. V shed 5 bases and J 0 bases; nucleotides not matched to a gene: 15. The CDR3 length is 19 residues. Germline CDR1 SGHRS, CDR2 YFSETQ. The variable domain in full, with the rest retrieved from reference TRBV5-1 and TRBJ2-4, is KAGVTQTPRYLIKTRGQQVTLSCSPISGHRSVSWYQQTPGQGLQFLFEYFSETQRNKGNFPGRFSGRQFSNSRSEMNVSTLELGDSALYLCASSSFTLGTGIAKNIQYFGAGTRLSVL.

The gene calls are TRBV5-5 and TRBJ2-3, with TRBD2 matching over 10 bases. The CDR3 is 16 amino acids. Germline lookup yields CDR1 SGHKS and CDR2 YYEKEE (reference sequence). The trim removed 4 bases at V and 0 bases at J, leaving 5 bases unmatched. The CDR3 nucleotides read TGTGCCAGCAGCGATCTAGCGGGGGTTAGCACAGATACGCAGTATTTT. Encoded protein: CASSDLAGVSTDTQYF.

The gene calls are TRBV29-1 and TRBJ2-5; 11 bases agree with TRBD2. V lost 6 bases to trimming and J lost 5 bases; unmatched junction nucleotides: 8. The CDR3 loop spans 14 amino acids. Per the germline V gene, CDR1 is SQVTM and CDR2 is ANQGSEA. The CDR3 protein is CSVALAGVGETQYF. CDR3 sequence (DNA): TGCAGCGTCGCACTAGCGGGAGTTGGGGAGACCCAGTACTTC.

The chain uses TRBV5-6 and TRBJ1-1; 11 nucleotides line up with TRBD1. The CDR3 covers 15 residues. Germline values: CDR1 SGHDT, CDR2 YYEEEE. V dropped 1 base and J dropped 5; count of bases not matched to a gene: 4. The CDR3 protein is CASSLRGTGGTEAFF. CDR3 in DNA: TGTGCCAGCAGCTTGCGTGGGACAGGGGGGACTGAAGCTTTCTTT.

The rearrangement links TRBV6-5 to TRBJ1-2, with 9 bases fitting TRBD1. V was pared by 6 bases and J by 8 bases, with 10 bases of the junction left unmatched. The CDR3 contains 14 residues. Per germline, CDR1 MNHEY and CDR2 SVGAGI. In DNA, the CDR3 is TGTGCCAGCAGGCTAACAGGGGGCGCATGGGGCTACACCTTC. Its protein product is CASRLTGGAWGYTF.

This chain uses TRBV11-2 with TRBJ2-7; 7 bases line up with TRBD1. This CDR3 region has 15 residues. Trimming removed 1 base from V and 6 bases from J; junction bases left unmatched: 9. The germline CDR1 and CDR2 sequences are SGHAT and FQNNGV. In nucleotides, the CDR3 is TGTGCCAGCAGCTTAGTGCGGACAGGACATCGCGAGCAGTACTTC. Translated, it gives CASSLVRTGHREQYF.

CDR3 coding DNA: TGTGCCAGCAGCTTAGCGCCCGGGGGGCCCTACAATGAGCAGTTCTTC. Amino acid sequence: CASSLAPGGPYNEQFF. The gene calls are TRBV7-9 and TRBJ2-1; TRBD2 is a possible D gene (7 bases). The CDR3 spans 16 residues. Per germline, CDR1 SEHNR and CDR2 FQNEAQ (reference sequence). Trimming removed 0 bases from V and 2 bases from J, with 11 bases in between.

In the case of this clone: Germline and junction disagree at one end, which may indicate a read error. This CDR3 is CASNDLDYSGQEPQYF. Here the CDR3 DNA reads TGTGCCAGCAATGACCTGGACTACTCTGGGCAAGAGCCCCAGTACTTC. The rearrangement joins TRBV28 to TRBJ2-5; a possible D gene is TRBD2 (6 bases). The CDR3 is made up of 16 amino acids. Germline assignment: CDR1 MDHEN and CDR2 SYDVKM.

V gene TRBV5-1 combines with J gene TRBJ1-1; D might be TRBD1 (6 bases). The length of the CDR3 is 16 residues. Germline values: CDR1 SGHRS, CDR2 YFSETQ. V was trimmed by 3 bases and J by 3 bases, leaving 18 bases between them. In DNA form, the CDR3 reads TGCGCCAGCAGCTCAGGGGCCCTCCTTGGGGACACTGAAGCTTTCTTT. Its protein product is CASSSGALLGDTEAFF.

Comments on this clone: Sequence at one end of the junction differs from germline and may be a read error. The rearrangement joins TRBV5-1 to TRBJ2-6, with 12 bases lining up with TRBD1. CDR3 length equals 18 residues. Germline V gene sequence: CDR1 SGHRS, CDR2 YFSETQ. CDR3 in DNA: TGCGCCAGCAGCGAGGGACAGGGGGCGCTTGTTGGGGCCAACGGCCTGACTTTC. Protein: CASSEGQGALVGANGLTF. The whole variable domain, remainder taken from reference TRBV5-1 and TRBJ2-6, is KAGVTQTPRYLIKTRGQQVTLSCSPISGHRSVSWYQQTPGQGLQFLFEYFSETQRNKGNFPGRFSGRQFSNSRSEMNVSTLELGDSALYLCASSEGQGALVGANGLTFGAGSRLTVL.

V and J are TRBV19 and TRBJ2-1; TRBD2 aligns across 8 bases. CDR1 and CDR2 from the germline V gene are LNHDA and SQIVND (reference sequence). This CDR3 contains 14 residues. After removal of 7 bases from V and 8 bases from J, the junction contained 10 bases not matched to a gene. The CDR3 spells CASTPGTSIYEQFF. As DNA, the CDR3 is TGTGCCAGTACCCCCGGGACTAGTATATATGAGCAGTTCTTC.

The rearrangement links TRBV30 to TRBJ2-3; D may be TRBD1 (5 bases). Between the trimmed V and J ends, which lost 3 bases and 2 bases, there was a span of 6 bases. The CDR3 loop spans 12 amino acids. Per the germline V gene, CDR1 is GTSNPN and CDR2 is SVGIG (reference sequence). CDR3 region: CAWRTATDTQYF. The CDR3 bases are TGTGCCTGGAGGACAGCCACAGATACGCAGTATTTT. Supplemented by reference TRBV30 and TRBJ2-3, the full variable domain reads SQTIHQWPATLVQPVGSPLSLECTVEGTSNPNLYWYRQAAGRGLQLLFYSVGIGQISSEVPQNLSASRPQDRQFILSSKKLLLSDSGFYLCAWRTATDTQYFGPGTRLTVL.